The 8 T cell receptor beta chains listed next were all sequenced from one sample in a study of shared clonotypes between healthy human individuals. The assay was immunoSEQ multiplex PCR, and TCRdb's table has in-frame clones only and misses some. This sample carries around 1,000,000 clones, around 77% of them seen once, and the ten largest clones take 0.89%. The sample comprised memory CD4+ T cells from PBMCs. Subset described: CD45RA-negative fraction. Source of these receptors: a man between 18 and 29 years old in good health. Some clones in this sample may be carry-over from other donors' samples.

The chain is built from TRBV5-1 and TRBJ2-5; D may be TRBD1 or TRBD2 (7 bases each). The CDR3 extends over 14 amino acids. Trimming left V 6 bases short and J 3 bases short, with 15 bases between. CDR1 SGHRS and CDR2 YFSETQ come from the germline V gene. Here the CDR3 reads CASKRQGGEETQYF. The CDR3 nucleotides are TGCGCCAGCAAAAGACAGGGAGGGGAAGAGACCCAGTACTTC.

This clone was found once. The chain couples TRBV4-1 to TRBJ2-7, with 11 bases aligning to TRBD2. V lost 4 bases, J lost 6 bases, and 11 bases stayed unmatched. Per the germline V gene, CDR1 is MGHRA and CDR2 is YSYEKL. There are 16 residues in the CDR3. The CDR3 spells CASSPTERGLAAEQYF. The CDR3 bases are TGCGCCAGCAGCCCCACAGAGCGGGGACTAGCGGCCGAGCAGTACTTC.

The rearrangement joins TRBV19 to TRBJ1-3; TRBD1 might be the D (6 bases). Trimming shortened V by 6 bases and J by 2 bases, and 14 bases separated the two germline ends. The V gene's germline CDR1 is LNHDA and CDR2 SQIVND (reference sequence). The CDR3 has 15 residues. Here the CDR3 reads CASSRNRAPGNTIYF. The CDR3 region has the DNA TGTGCCAGTAGCCGCAACAGGGCCCCTGGAAACACCATATATTTT.

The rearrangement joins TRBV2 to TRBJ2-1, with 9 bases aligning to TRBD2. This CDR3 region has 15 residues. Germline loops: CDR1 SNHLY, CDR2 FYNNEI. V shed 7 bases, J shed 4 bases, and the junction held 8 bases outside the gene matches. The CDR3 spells CASTLSTSGYNEQFF. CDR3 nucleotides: TGTGCCAGCACCCTATCGACTAGCGGATACAATGAGCAGTTCTTC.

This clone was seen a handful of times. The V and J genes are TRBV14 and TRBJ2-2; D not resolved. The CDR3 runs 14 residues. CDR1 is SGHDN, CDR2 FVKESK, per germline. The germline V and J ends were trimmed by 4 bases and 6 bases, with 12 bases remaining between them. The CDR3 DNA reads TGTGCCAGCAGCCCCATAATAGGCCCCGGGGAGCTGTTTTTT. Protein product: CASSPIIGPGELFF.

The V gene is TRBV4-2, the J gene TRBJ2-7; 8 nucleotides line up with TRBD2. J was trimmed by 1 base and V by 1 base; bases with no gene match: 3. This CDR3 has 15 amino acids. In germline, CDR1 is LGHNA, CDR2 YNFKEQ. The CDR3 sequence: CASSQGLAGSYEQYF. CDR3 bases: TGTGCCAGCAGCCAAGGTTTAGCGGGGTCCTACGAGCAGTACTTC.

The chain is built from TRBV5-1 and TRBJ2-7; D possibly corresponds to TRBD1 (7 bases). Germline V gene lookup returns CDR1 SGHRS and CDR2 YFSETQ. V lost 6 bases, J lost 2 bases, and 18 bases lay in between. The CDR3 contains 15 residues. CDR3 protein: CASTLGGQRPYEQYF. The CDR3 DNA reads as TGCGCCAGCACCCTGGGGGGACAGAGGCCCTACGAGCAGTACTTC.

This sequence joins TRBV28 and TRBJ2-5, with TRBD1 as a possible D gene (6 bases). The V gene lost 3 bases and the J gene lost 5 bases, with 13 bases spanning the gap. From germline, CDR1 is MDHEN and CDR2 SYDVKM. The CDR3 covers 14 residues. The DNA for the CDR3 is TGTGCCAGCAGTTTCACACAGGGTATCGAGACCCAGTACTTC. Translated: CASSFTQGIETQYF.